The T cell receptor (beta chain) under discussion was sequenced for a study of OX40 agonist ivuxolimab in advanced cancers. Study outcomes and limitations: No determination was made of the antigen specificity of the expanded peripheral T cells.

Points on this clone: What it binds is unknown.

Between the trimmed V and J ends, which lost 5 bases and 1 base, there was a span of 16 bases. Germline V gene sequence: CDR1 SGHTA, CDR2 FQGTGA. The CDR3 spans 16 residues. The repertoire was sequenced with immunoSEQ multiplex PCR; TCRdb's copy has only in-frame clones and lacks some. The sample includes under 65,000 clones, around 87% of them seen just once. The sequence came from an adult with an advanced solid tumor such as melanoma, head and neck, liver or kidney cancer. The chain couples TRBV7-3 to TRBJ2-3; TRBD2 is a possible D gene (5 bases). The source material was CD4+ or CD8+ T cells sorted from blood, sampled in a trial of the OX40 agonist ivuxolimab. CDR3 DNA sequence: TGTGCCAGCAGCCCCCTAGCAAGCGGTGGCACAGATACGCAGTATTTT. It specifies CASSPLASGGTDTQYF.